This is a list of T cell receptor beta chains from one sample in a study of OX40 agonist ivuxolimab in advanced cancers. Data came from immunoSEQ multiplex PCR; TCRdb stores just in-frame clones and leaves some out. This repertoire shows fewer than 80,000 clones, around 86% found once; its top ten account for around 0.6%. The specimen was CD4+ or CD8+ T cells sorted from blood, collected in a trial of the OX40 agonist ivuxolimab. The receptors were sampled from an adult with an advanced solid tumor such as melanoma, head and neck, liver or kidney cancer. Both conserved end residues are part of each CDR3. The D gene is left open where the match is weak. The size field is filled for only some rows; it gives once, few, many or a size class.

CDR3	DNA	V	J	size	D
CATSRTGGYQPQHF	TGTGCCACCAGCAGAACAGGGGGCTATCAGCCCCAGCATTTT	TRBV15	TRBJ1-5	few	TRBD1
CASSPGGGGAGNEQFF	TGTGCCAGCAGCCCTGGGGGCGGGGGGGCCGGTAATGAGCAGTTCTTC	TRBV2	TRBJ2-1	.	TRBD2
CASSSTSSGGVQETQYF	TGTGCCAGCAGCTCTACCTCTAGCGGGGGGGTCCAAGAGACCCAGTACTTC	TRBV7-9	TRBJ2-5	few	TRBD2
CASSLLAAGAQYF	TGTGCCAGCAGCTTACTCGCAGCTGGAGCGCAGTATTTT	TRBV7-9	TRBJ2-3	.	.
CASSIGAASSGNTIYF	TGTGCCAGTAGTATCGGGGCAGCGTCCTCTGGAAACACCATATATTTT	TRBV19	TRBJ1-3	.	.
CASSPTSGSPTSTYEQYF	TGTGCCAGCAGCCCGACTAGCGGGAGTCCAACCAGCACCTACGAGCAGTACTTC	TRBV7-6	TRBJ2-7	.	TRBD2
CASLRGDRDSEQYF	TGTGCCAGCCTAAGGGGGGACAGGGACTCCGAGCAGTACTTC	TRBV2	TRBJ2-7	.	TRBD1
CASNNREGNYGYTF	TGTGCCAGCAACAACAGGGAGGGTAACTATGGCTACACCTTC	TRBV6-5	TRBJ1-2	.	.
CSASNRVQETQYF	TGCAGCGCTTCCAACAGGGTCCAAGAGACCCAGTACTTC	TRBV29-1	TRBJ2-5	.	.
CASSWGEGSRGYTF	TGTGCCAGCAGCTGGGGGGAGGGGAGTCGAGGCTACACCTTC	TRBV5-4	TRBJ1-2	.	.
CASSPTGETEAFF	TGTGCCAGCAGCCCGACAGGGGAGACTGAAGCTTTCTTT	TRBV11-2	TRBJ1-1	.	TRBD1
CASSLGPGGSNTGELFF	TGTGCCAGCAGCTTAGGACCGGGGGGCTCGAACACCGGGGAGCTGTTTTTT	TRBV7-2	TRBJ2-2	.	.
CAISESVGQWGNTEAFF	TGTGCCATCAGTGAGTCAGTAGGACAGTGGGGGAACACTGAAGCTTTCTTT	TRBV10-3	TRBJ1-1	.	.
CASHPAGVRYEQYF	TGTGCCAGCCATCCAGCGGGGGTTAGGTACGAGCAGTACTTC	TRBV6-5	TRBJ2-7	once	TRBD2
CASSQDLAGRYYGYTF	TGCGCCAGCAGCCAAGATTTGGCAGGACGGTACTATGGCTACACCTTC	TRBV4-3	TRBJ1-2	.	.
CASSEQGARGYTF	TGCGCCAGCTCCGAACAGGGGGCGAGAGGCTACACCTTC	TRBV5-1	TRBJ1-2	.	TRBD1
CASRLGLAGHNEQFF	TGTGCCAGCAGACTAGGACTAGCGGGCCACAATGAGCAGTTCTTC	TRBV7-2	TRBJ2-1	.	TRBD2
CSVRRQGANEQFF	TGCAGCGTGAGAAGACAGGGGGCTAATGAGCAGTTCTTC	TRBV29-1	TRBJ2-1	.	TRBD1
CASQDRAISTDTQYF	TGTGCCAGCCAGGACAGGGCAATTAGCACAGATACGCAGTATTTT	TRBV2	TRBJ2-3	.	TRBD1
CASSPAQGGGYGYTF	TGTGCCAGCAGCCCGGCCCAGGGGGGCGGGTATGGCTACACCTTC	TRBV7-6	TRBJ1-2	.	TRBD1
CASSPRAAGQTGELFF	TGTGCCAGCAGCCCCCGAGCAGCGGGTCAGACCGGGGAGCTGTTTTTT	TRBV11-2	TRBJ2-2	.	.
CAISESRDSRPNPPFYEQYF	TGTGCCATCAGTGAGTCCCGGGACAGTCGCCCCAACCCTCCCTTCTACGAGCAGTACTTC	TRBV10-3	TRBJ2-7	few	TRBD1
CSVGDGHNYGYTF	TGCAGCGTGGGGGACGGACATAACTATGGCTACACCTTC	TRBV29-1	TRBJ1-2	.	.
CASSARGVDTQYF	TGCGCCAGCAGCGCAAGGGGGGTGGATACGCAGTATTTT	TRBV4-3	TRBJ2-3	.	.
CAWRKGQGAPHEQYF	TGTGCCTGGAGAAAGGGGCAGGGGGCGCCTCACGAGCAGTACTTC	TRBV30	TRBJ2-7	.	TRBD1
CAGGVGGIYEQYF	TGTGCCGGTGGGGTCGGGGGCATCTACGAGCAGTACTTC	TRBV30	TRBJ2-7	.	.
CASSAYGEGRGGYTF	TGTGCCAGCAGCGCCTATGGAGAGGGGAGAGGTGGCTACACCTTC	TRBV9	TRBJ1-2	.	.
CASSLELAGNNEQFF	TGTGCCAGCAGCTTGGAACTAGCGGGGAACAATGAGCAGTTCTTC	TRBV5-8	TRBJ2-1	few	TRBD2
CASSERIYGYTF	TGTGCCAGCAGTGAGCGCATCTATGGCTACACCTTC	TRBV6-1	TRBJ1-2	.	.
CASSGTGDSYEQYF	TGTGCCAGCAGCGGGACAGGGGACTCCTACGAGCAGTACTTC	TRBV6-5	TRBJ2-7	.	TRBD1
CASSGGLAGAEQFF	TGTGCCAGCAGTGGGGGACTAGCGGGGGCTGAGCAGTTCTTC	TRBV2	TRBJ2-1	.	TRBD2
CASSLEGGSGNQPQHF	TGTGCCAGCAGCTTGGAAGGGGGCTCTGGCAATCAGCCCCAGCATTTT	TRBV5-6	TRBJ1-5	.	TRBD1
CASSPQTGDGYTF	TGTGCCAGCTCACCACAAACAGGTGATGGCTACACCTTC	TRBV18	TRBJ1-2	.	.
CASSKGGQGSSETNQPQHF	TGTGCCAGCAGCAAGGGGGGACAGGGATCGTCGGAGACCAATCAGCCCCAGCATTTT	TRBV21-1	TRBJ1-5	few	.
CASSFWGRGMRAEAFF	TGTGCCAGCAGTTTCTGGGGGCGGGGGATGAGGGCTGAAGCTTTCTTT	TRBV28	TRBJ1-1	once	.
CAISEPLLLTGPDTQYF	TGTGCCATCAGTGAGCCTCTTCTGTTGACTGGACCAGATACGCAGTATTTT	TRBV10-3	TRBJ2-3	.	.
CASSSRLAGNNEQFF	TGTGCCAGCAGTTCCCGACTAGCGGGGAACAATGAGCAGTTCTTC	TRBV6-5	TRBJ2-1	.	TRBD2
CASSLGLEQGTEAFF	TGTGCCAGCAGCTTGGGGTTGGAACAGGGGACTGAAGCTTTCTTT	TRBV7-9	TRBJ1-1	.	TRBD1
CASSIQELGNTIYF	TGTGCCAGCAGCATACAAGAACTCGGAAACACCATATATTTT	TRBV11-2	TRBJ1-3	.	.
CAISAGQFNQPQHF	TGTGCCATCAGTGCGGGACAGTTTAATCAGCCCCAGCATTTT	TRBV10-3	TRBJ1-5	.	TRBD1
CASRKRGPGETQYF	TGTGCCAGCAGAAAAAGGGGGCCGGGAGAGACCCAGTACTTC	TRBV14	TRBJ2-5	.	TRBD1
CASGLDLRRQPNTEAFF	TGTGCTAGTGGTTTGGACCTCCGACGGCAGCCGAACACTGAAGCTTTCTTT	TRBV12-5	TRBJ1-1	.	.
CASTTGGEYNEQFF	TGTGCCAGCACGACAGGAGGAGAATACAATGAGCAGTTCTTC	TRBV6-1	TRBJ2-1	.	.
CASSLNTGDPPEAFF	TGTGCCAGCTCACTAAACACAGGGGACCCCCCTGAAGCTTTCTTT	TRBV18	TRBJ1-1	.	TRBD1
CASSLARTGELFF	TGTGCCAGCAGCTTAGCGAGGACCGGGGAGCTGTTTTTT	TRBV7-2	TRBJ2-2	.	.
CSVEGPSGGVKTQYF	TGCAGCGTTGAAGGGCCTAGCGGGGGGGTAAAGACCCAGTACTTC	TRBV29-1	TRBJ2-5	.	TRBD2
CASSQGANTEAFF	TGCGCCAGCAGCCAAGGAGCGAACACTGAAGCTTTCTTT	TRBV4-1	TRBJ1-1	few	.
CASSLDPGMNTEAFF	TGTGCCAGCAGCTTGGATCCAGGGATGAACACTGAAGCTTTCTTT	TRBV5-4	TRBJ1-1	few	.
CASSSFSSGGITDTQYF	TGCGCCAGCAGCTCTTTCTCCAGCGGGGGAATCACAGATACGCAGTATTTT	TRBV5-1	TRBJ2-3	.	TRBD2